This TCR beta chain was identified during a study of cytomegalovirus exposure and HLA in healthy donors. Germline V CDR1 and CDR2: LNHNV, YYDKDF (reference sequence). The CDR3 extends over 19 amino acids. V was clipped by 3 bases and J by 2 bases, with 23 bases between them. The repertoire was sequenced with immunoSEQ multiplex PCR; TCRdb's copy has only in-frame clones and lacks some. The sample includes 200,000 to 250,000 clones, 87% seen only once; the top ten take 1.5% to 2%. In regard to this clone: Its antigen is not known.

Study-level findings and limits: One later analysis, an examination of the 100 to 150 validation repertoires, found that first-cohort TCR clusters tended to co-occur in them.

The chain couples TRBV15 to TRBJ2-1, with D possibly matching TRBD2 (6 bases). The sample comprised PBMCs. The source of this sequence is a woman younger than 30 in good health and CMV-seropositive. CDR3 sequence (DNA): TGTGCCACCAGCAGCTCCGAACCCCGGACTGGCGGGACCTACAATGAGCAGTTCTTC. Amino acids: CATSSSEPRTGGTYNEQFF.